The source of this T cell receptor (beta chain) is a study of long-term antiretroviral therapy in people with HIV. As to this clone: Antigen specificity is unknown.

The germline gives CDR1 MNHEY, CDR2 SMNVEV (reference sequence). The ends lost 6 bases at V and 4 bases at J; junction bases unmatched: 12. CDR3 length equals 16 residues. The study, taken as a whole, reports: Missing from the dataset were any data on ART adherence, viral resistance or therapy changes.

Runs used v3.0 of the immunoSEQ assay and were done at survey level. Some clones are missing from TCRdb's copy, which holds only in-frame ones; the method was immunoSEQ multiplex PCR. Among approximately 35,000 clones listed, 94% were seen once. This TCR was sampled from a woman aged 45-59 years with HIV. The material sequenced was unsorted PBMCs, taken more than 5 years after starting antiretroviral therapy. This chain links TRBV27 with TRBJ2-3, with 8 bases aligning to TRBD1. This chain's CDR3 is CASSLRWTGKPDTQYF. CDR3 DNA sequence: TGTGCCAGCAGCCTTCGGTGGACAGGGAAGCCAGATACGCAGTATTTT.